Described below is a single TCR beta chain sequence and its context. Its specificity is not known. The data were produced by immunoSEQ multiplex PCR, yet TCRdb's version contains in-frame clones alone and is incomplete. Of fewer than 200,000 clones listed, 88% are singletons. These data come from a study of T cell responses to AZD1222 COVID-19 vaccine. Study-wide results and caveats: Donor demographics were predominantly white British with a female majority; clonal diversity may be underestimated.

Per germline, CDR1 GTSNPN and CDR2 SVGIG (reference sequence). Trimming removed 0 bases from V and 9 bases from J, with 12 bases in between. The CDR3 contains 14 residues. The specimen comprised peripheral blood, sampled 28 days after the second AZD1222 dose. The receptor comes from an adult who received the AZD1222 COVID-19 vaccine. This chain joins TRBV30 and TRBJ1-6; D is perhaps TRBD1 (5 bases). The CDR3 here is CAWSVRGEGSPLHF. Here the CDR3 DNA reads TGTGCCTGGAGTGTACGGGGGGAGGGTTCACCCCTCCACTTT.